This paragraph covers one T cell receptor (beta chain) sequence. What it recognizes is unknown. This entry belongs to a study of post-analysis software for immune sequencing data. Turning to the study itself: Multiple sclerosis in the patients followed relapsing-remitting, secondary progressive and progressive-relapsing courses.

Study outcomes and limitations: Significantly lower normalized Chao1 diversity was seen in multiple sclerosis patients than in controls. Five TRBV segments, TRBV5-6, TRBV5-1 and TRBV20-1 among them, were found more frequent in patients than controls. F measure showed strong co-clustering of same-batch samples.

This CDR3 region has 14 residues. Germline V gives CDR1 DFQATT, CDR2 SNEGSKA (reference sequence). Trimming took off 3 bases at V and 4 bases at J, with 15 bases between the two ends. Unique molecular identifiers tagged the TCR beta cDNA libraries. Via MiXCR, TCRdb re-called the PCR reads, giving one row per CDR3 protein. The sample has hundreds of thousands of distinct CDR3 sequences; approximately 59% are singletons. The V and J genes are TRBV20-1 and TRBJ2-5, with D tentatively TRBD1 (5 bases). The TCR was taken from a girl aged 2 to 9 with multiple sclerosis. What was sequenced was blood. The CDR3 sequence: CSASPGPLGETQYF. The CDR3 coding sequence is TGCAGTGCTAGCCCAGGGCCGCTGGGAGAGACCCAGTACTTC.